These 14 T cell receptor beta chains were sequenced from one sample in a study of cytomegalovirus exposure and HLA in healthy donors. Generated by immunoSEQ multiplex PCR, the TCRdb table keeps only in-frame clones and is missing some. The profile shows some 240,000 clones, about nine tenths of them singletons. Sequencing was done on a sample of PBMCs. The receptors originated from a woman aged 18-29 years in good health and CMV-seropositive.

The chain employs TRBV9 and TRBJ2-2, with 7 bases lining up with TRBD2. V shed 0 bases and J 7 bases; nucleotides not matched to a gene: 6. Germline V gene lookup returns CDR1 SGDLS and CDR2 YYNGEE. This CDR3 region has 15 residues. The CDR3: CASSVEGGPIGELFF. The DNA of the CDR3 is TGTGCCAGCAGCGTAGAGGGAGGGCCGATCGGGGAGCTGTTTTTT.

A remark on this clone: Other DNA sequences in the sample encode the same CDR3. The V and J genes are TRBV27 and TRBJ2-7, with TRBD2 identical over 8 bases. Germline V gene sequence: CDR1 MNHEY, CDR2 SMNVEV (reference sequence). This CDR3 is built from 14 residues. V was pared by 0 bases and J by 3 bases, with 1 base of the junction left unmatched. CDR3 sequence (DNA): TGTGCCAGCAGTTTATCCGGGACTAGCTACGAGCAGTACTTC. It specifies CASSLSGTSYEQYF.

This chain links TRBV5-1 with TRBJ1-5, with D uncertain. The CDR3 contains 15 residues. V was pared by 0 bases and J by 4 bases, with 11 bases between. Germline CDR1 and CDR2: SGHRS and YFSETQ. CDR3 bases: TGCGCCAGCAGCTTGGAGGGCGGGATGAATCAGCCCCAGCATTTT. It is translated as CASSLEGGMNQPQHF.

The rearrangement uses TRBV2 and TRBJ2-1; D gene ambiguous. The CDR3 is made up of 11 amino acids. Germline-derived CDR1 and CDR2 are SNHLY and FYNNEI. V was shortened by 2 bases and J by 9 bases, with 5 bases between the two germline ends. CDR3 residues: CASSEWSEQFF. In nucleotides, the CDR3 is TGTGCCAGCAGTGAATGGAGTGAGCAGTTCTTC.

This sequence joins TRBV19 and TRBJ1-5; a weak D match, TRBD1 (6 bases). Germline values: CDR1 LNHDA, CDR2 SQIVND (reference sequence). Trimming took off 7 bases at V and 1 base at J, with 11 bases between the two ends. The CDR3 length is 14 residues. CDR3 in amino acids: CASMDSWSNQPQHF. CDR3 nucleotides: TGTGCCAGTATGGACAGTTGGAGCAATCAGCCCCAGCATTTT. Full variable domain (rest looked up from reference TRBV19 and TRBJ1-5): DGGITQSPKYLFRKEGQNVTLSCEQNLNHDAMYWYRQDPGQGLRLIYYSQIVNDFQKGDIAEGYSVSREKKESFPLTVTSAQKNPTAFYLCASMDSWSNQPQHFGDGTRLSIL.

This sequence joins TRBV5-4 and TRBJ1-3; D possibly corresponds to TRBD1 (5 bases). The CDR3 extends over 13 amino acids. Between the trimmed V and J ends, which lost 4 bases and 9 bases, there was a span of 14 bases. Germline CDR1 and CDR2: SGHNT and YYREEE (reference sequence). Written as DNA, the CDR3 is TGTGCCAGCAGCGGGGCGGGGATTGGCACCATATATTTT. Encoded protein: CASSGAGIGTIYF.

The chain has TRBV6-1 and TRBJ2-7; the match to TRBD1 covers 9 bases. In germline, CDR1 is MNHNS, CDR2 SASEGT. There are 15 residues in the CDR3. J lost 4 bases, V lost 4 bases, and 8 bases had no gene match. As DNA, the CDR3 is TGTGCCAGCAGTGCCCCGGACAGGGGCGGGTACGAGCAGTACTTC. Protein product: CASSAPDRGGYEQYF.

This clone came up a few times. The rearrangement joins TRBV28 to TRBJ1-2; 7 bases match TRBD1. Germline CDR1 and CDR2: MDHEN and SYDVKM. The V segment lost 6 bases and the J segment 0 bases; nucleotides outside the gene matches: 10. The CDR3 has 16 amino acids. The CDR3 bases are TGTGCCAGCAGCCGACAGGGAGTCCTTGCTAACTATGGCTACACCTTC. It specifies CASSRQGVLANYGYTF.

The V call is TRBV2, the J call TRBJ2-1, with 9 nucleotides matching TRBD1. The CDR3 has 13 amino acids. Trimming removed 11 bases from V and 5 bases from J; junction bases left unmatched: 7. Germline CDR1 SNHLY, CDR2 FYNNEI. The DNA of the CDR3 is TGTGCCGGAGGGACAGGGACTAACAATGAGCAGTTCTTC. This encodes CAGGTGTNNEQFF.

V gene TRBV2 combines with J gene TRBJ1-2, with 7 bases matching TRBD1. CDR1 is SNHLY, CDR2 FYNNEI, per germline. CDR3 length: 16 residues. The V segment lost 2 bases and the J segment 3 bases; nucleotides outside the gene matches: 9. CDR3 bases: TGTGCCAGCAGTGAATTCCGGGACAGCCAGGACTATGGCTACACCTTC. It codes for CASSEFRDSQDYGYTF.

V gene TRBV5-1 combines with J gene TRBJ2-3; 9 bases are a match to TRBD1. The V gene end was trimmed by 3 bases and the J gene end by 0 bases; junction bases not matched to a gene: 5. CDR3 length: 16 residues. CDR1 is SGHRS and CDR2 is YFSETQ in the germline V gene. CDR3 bases: TGCGCCAGCAGCTCCCGGACAGGGGACAGCACAGATACGCAGTATTTT. Encoded protein: CASSSRTGDSTDTQYF. The variable domain in full, completed from reference TRBV5-1 and TRBJ2-3, reads KAGVTQTPRYLIKTRGQQVTLSCSPISGHRSVSWYQQTPGQGLQFLFEYFSETQRNKGNFPGRFSGRQFSNSRSEMNVSTLELGDSALYLCASSSRTGDSTDTQYFGPGTRLTVL.

A remark on this clone: Within the sample, other DNA sequences also encode this same CDR3. The V call is TRBV14, the J call TRBJ1-2; TRBD1 agrees at 9 bases. The CDR3 contains 13 residues. Germline V lookup: CDR1 SGHDN, CDR2 FVKESK. The J segment lost 4 bases and the V segment lost 3 bases, leaving 0 bases of the junction unmatched. CDR3 sequence (DNA): TGTGCCAGCAGCCAGGGACAGGGCTATGGCTACACCTTC. It translates to CASSQGQGYGYTF.

This rearrangement joins TRBV4-1 to TRBJ2-1; TRBD2 matches at 7 bases. The CDR3 has 14 residues. V lost 0 bases and J lost 12; bases outside the gene matches: 8. Germline V lookup: CDR1 MGHRA, CDR2 YSYEKL. The CDR3 spells CASSQDGGDDGQFF. The DNA of the CDR3 is TGCGCCAGCAGCCAAGATGGGGGGGATGACGGGCAGTTCTTC.

This clone was seen once. This sequence joins TRBV2 and TRBJ2-2; TRBD2 matches at 9 bases. V gave up 6 bases and J gave up 5 bases; unmatched junction bases: 4. This CDR3 region has 14 residues. CDR1 SNHLY and CDR2 FYNNEI come from the germline V gene. CDR3 protein: CASRRLAETGELFF. The CDR3 region has the DNA TGTGCCAGCAGACGACTAGCGGAGACCGGGGAGCTGTTTTTT.